A single sample gave rise to the 3 T cell receptor delta chains below, sequenced in a study of human gamma delta and Vdelta1 T cells. Their antigens remain unidentified. TCRdb repeated clone calling on the PCR reads with CATT. Of 6,000 to 7,000 delta-chain clones in the sample, over 30% were seen once. Sequencing input: Vdelta1 gamma-delta T cells from blood grown in culture (DOT cells). These receptor sequences come from a human donor in good health.

This chain connects TRDV1 to TRDJ1; TRDD2 is a possible D gene (6 bases). CDR1 is TSWWSYY, CDR2 QGS, per germline. V was shortened by 2 bases and J by 6 bases, with 19 bases between the two germline ends. The length of the CDR3 is 16 residues. CDR3 coding DNA: TGTGCTCTTGGGGAATTCCTATGGATGGGACCCCATAAACTCATCTTT. It encodes CALGEFLWMGPHKLIF.

This sequence joins TRDV1 and TRDJ1, with D perhaps TRDD3 (6 bases). The CDR3 has 18 residues. Trimming cost V 5 bases and J 0 bases, with 22 bases left between them. CDR1 and CDR2 (germline): TSWWSYY, QGS. Written as DNA, the CDR3 is TGTGCTCTTGGGAAAGGAATGTACATGGGGGGGTACACCGATAAACTCATCTTT. Translating it yields CALGKGMYMGGYTDKLIF.

This chain uses TRDV1 with TRDJ3, with 11 bases lining up with TRDD3. With 4 bases clipped from V and 3 bases from J, the junction kept 17 bases outside the gene matches. The V gene's germline CDR1 is TSWWSYY and CDR2 QGS. This CDR3 has 22 amino acids. The CDR3 reads CALGAPSSSGTGGYWDTRQMFF. The CDR3 DNA is TGTGCTCTTGGGGCACCCTCTAGTTCCGGGACTGGGGGATACTGGGACACCCGACAGATGTTTTTC.